Listed below are T cell receptor beta chains from one sample, sequenced in a study of shared clonotypes between healthy human individuals. TCRdb's table, derived via immunoSEQ multiplex PCR, lists solely in-frame clones and lacks some. Counted here are about 2 million clones, roughly 94% occurring once; the ten biggest clones make up 1% to 1.5%. The material sequenced was naive CD8+ T cells sorted from blood. The receptors here all came from a man aged 18 to 30 in good health. The CDR3 runs from the conserved cysteine through the conserved F or W. A D gene is named only where the DNA matches it firmly. Part of the rows lack a size; the others show once, few, many or a class for expanded clones.

size	V	D	J	CDR3	DNA
NA	TRBV2	TRBD1	TRBJ2-7	CASSDRDRVHEQYF	TGTGCCAGCAGTGATAGGGACAGGGTTCACGAGCAGTACTTC
NA	TRBV29-1	TRBD1	TRBJ1-1	CSVPGTDLGENTEAFF	TGCAGCGTTCCTGGGACAGATCTTGGGGAGAACACTGAAGCTTTCTTT
NA	TRBV11-2	NA	TRBJ1-1	CASSLVVNSNTEAFF	TGTGCCAGCAGCTTAGTTGTTAACTCGAACACTGAAGCTTTCTTT
once	TRBV11-3	TRBD1	TRBJ2-3	CASSSGTASTDTQYF	TGTGCCAGCAGCTCCGGGACAGCTAGCACAGATACGCAGTATTTT
NA	TRBV29-1	NA	TRBJ2-1	CSVAPVYNEQFF	TGCAGCGTAGCCCCCGTATACAATGAGCAGTTCTTC
NA	TRBV28	TRBD1	TRBJ2-2	CASSRSGWDRGRGGELFF	TGTGCCAGCAGTCGAAGCGGTTGGGACAGGGGGCGCGGCGGGGAGCTGTTTTTT
NA	TRBV29-1	NA	TRBJ2-7	CSVLQGRDYEQYF	TGCAGCGTTTTACAGGGGAGGGACTACGAGCAGTACTTC
NA	TRBV10-2	TRBD1	TRBJ2-1	CASRDRGNNEQFF	TGCGCCAGCAGGGACAGGGGGAACAATGAGCAGTTCTTC
NA	TRBV28	NA	TRBJ2-1	CASSARGGGGPTSYNEQFF	TGTGCCAGCAGTGCTCGAGGAGGTGGGGGCCCCACCTCCTACAATGAGCAGTTCTTC
NA	TRBV19	NA	TRBJ2-3	CASSIDLEDLHTDTQYF	TGTGCCAGTAGTATAGATCTCGAAGACCTGCACACAGATACGCAGTATTTT
NA	TRBV11-2	NA	TRBJ2-7	CASSPGHTYEQYF	TGTGCCAGCAGCCCGGGACATACCTACGAGCAGTACTTC
NA	TRBV9	TRBD2	TRBJ2-1	CASSAGLAGGALSYNEQFF	TGTGCCAGCAGCGCGGGACTAGCGGGAGGCGCTCTCTCCTACAATGAGCAGTTCTTC
NA	TRBV30	NA	TRBJ2-5	CAWSVLSGRGETQYF	TGTGCCTGGAGTGTCCTATCGGGTCGGGGCGAGACCCAGTACTTC
NA	TRBV2	TRBD1	TRBJ2-2	CASSGGQGDTGELFF	TGTGCCAGCAGTGGAGGACAGGGCGACACCGGGGAGCTGTTTTTT
NA	TRBV7-6	TRBD2	TRBJ2-7	CASSLGLAGAYEQYF	TGTGCCAGCAGCTTAGGGCTAGCGGGAGCTTACGAGCAGTACTTC
NA	TRBV6-5	NA	TRBJ2-7	CASSYGHPLEQYF	TGTGCCAGCAGTTACGGACATCCGCTCGAGCAGTACTTC
NA	TRBV27	NA	TRBJ2-7	CASSLSSIVGSYEQYF	TGTGCCAGCAGTTTGAGTTCGATTGTAGGCTCCTACGAGCAGTACTTC
NA	TRBV5-1	TRBD1	TRBJ2-7	CASSATGADYEQYF	TGCGCCAGCAGCGCGACAGGGGCAGACTACGAGCAGTACTTC
NA	TRBV28	TRBD2	TRBJ2-1	CASSSLIIDSGGPYQFF	TGTGCCAGCAGTTCCTTAATTATTGATAGCGGGGGGCCTTATCAGTTCTTC
NA	TRBV25-1	TRBD1	TRBJ1-1	CASSGRDREAFF	TGTGCCAGCAGTGGCCGGGACAGGGAAGCTTTCTTT
NA	TRBV2	TRBD2	TRBJ2-7	CASSELAGAELYEQYF	TGTGCCAGCAGTGAACTAGCGGGAGCAGAACTATACGAGCAGTACTTC
few	TRBV7-9	NA	TRBJ1-1	CASSEKNTEAFF	TGTGCCAGCAGCGAAAAGAACACTGAAGCTTTCTTT
NA	TRBV11-2	NA	TRBJ2-7	CASSSGLAYEQYF	TGTGCCAGCAGCTCGGGACTTGCCTACGAGCAGTACTTC
NA	TRBV5-4	NA	TRBJ2-7	CASSAGPSYEQYF	TGTGCCAGCAGTGCAGGACCGTCCTACGAGCAGTACTTC
NA	TRBV6-5	NA	TRBJ1-2	CASSYRTNYGYTF	TGTGCCAGCAGTTACCGGACCAACTATGGCTACACCTTC
NA	TRBV13	TRBD1	TRBJ2-7	CASSRGQDSYEQYF	TGTGCCAGCAGCCGCGGACAGGACTCCTACGAGCAGTACTTC
NA	TRBV28	TRBD1	TRBJ2-4	CASSSLTGTFF	TGTGCCAGCAGTTCCCTGACAGGGACGTTCTTC
NA	TRBV7-6	TRBD1	TRBJ1-6	CASSLTPGQGGNNSPLHF	TGTGCCAGCAGCTTAACCCCTGGACAGGGAGGAAATAATTCACCCCTCCACTTT
NA	TRBV10-1	TRBD1	TRBJ1-1	CASSESTGGHTEAFF	TGCGCCAGCAGTGAGTCCACAGGGGGCCACACTGAAGCTTTCTTT
NA	TRBV10-1	NA	TRBJ2-1	CASSESGTQYEQFF	TGCGCCAGCAGTGAGTCTGGGACCCAATATGAGCAGTTCTTC
NA	TRBV5-1	NA	TRBJ2-7	CASSLNLNYEQYF	TGCGCCAGCAGCTTGAATCTCAACTACGAGCAGTACTTC